This TCR beta chain was sequenced during a study of T-cell memory formation after mild COVID-19. Overall study: The two donors had largely donor-specific TCR clusters. Notes on the study in general: The study detected some responding clones in pre-infection memory, suggesting cross-reactive memory joined. CD4+ contracting clones were found mainly in CM and EM, and CD8+ ones in EMRA.

5'RACE with constant-segment primers built TCRalpha and TCRbeta cDNA libraries with UMIs. One entry per CDR3 protein, called by TCRdb with MiXCR from the 5' RACE reads. The sample includes approximately 400,000 distinct CDR3 sequences, about a sixth seen only once; the top ten take 20% to 25%. This clonotype showed up just a few times. Its antigen is not known. Trimming took off 3 bases at V and 5 bases at J, with 16 bases between the two ends. Germline V gives CDR1 LNHDA, CDR2 SQIVND (reference sequence). The CDR3 is 15 residues long. The chain joins TRBV19 to TRBJ2-5; no clear D gene. This sequence was found in a man aged 18 to 30 who had mild COVID-19 (a few samples of this study predate the infection). Cell type and time point are not known. Material: PBMCs or a T cell subset sorted from them (not recorded which). Here the CDR3 DNA reads TGTGCCAGTAGTATTTGGTCCGGGTACTCTGAGACCCAGTACTTC. Translation gives CASSIWSGYSETQYF. The full variable domain, its missing parts supplied by reference TRBV19 and TRBJ2-5, is DGGITQSPKYLFRKEGQNVTLSCEQNLNHDAMYWYRQDPGQGLRLIYYSQIVNDFQKGDIAEGYSVSREKKESFPLTVTSAQKNPTAFYLCASSIWSGYSETQYFGPGTRLLVL.